This T cell receptor (beta chain) was sequenced in a study of spatial heterogeneity in lung cancer. V was cut by 4 bases and J by 0 bases, with 22 bases left in between. This CDR3 region has 19 residues. Germline V gene data show CDR1 as MNHEY and CDR2 as SVGAGI. In TCRdb, the 5' RACE reads were re-called with MiXCR into one record per CDR3 protein. Of 40,000 to 45,000 distinct CDR3 sequences listed, roughly 15% are singletons. Time point reported: sample taken at primary tumor resection. The specimen comprised PBMCs, sampled at surgery. The rearrangement uses TRBV6-5 and TRBJ1-5; TRBD1 is a possible D gene (5 bases). The receptor's source is a male donor with early-stage non-small cell lung cancer. CDR3 loop: CASSLRGVRDRYSNQPQHF. The CDR3 nucleotides read TGTGCCAGCAGTTTAAGAGGGGTTCGGGACCGTTATAGCAATCAGCCCCAGCATTTT.